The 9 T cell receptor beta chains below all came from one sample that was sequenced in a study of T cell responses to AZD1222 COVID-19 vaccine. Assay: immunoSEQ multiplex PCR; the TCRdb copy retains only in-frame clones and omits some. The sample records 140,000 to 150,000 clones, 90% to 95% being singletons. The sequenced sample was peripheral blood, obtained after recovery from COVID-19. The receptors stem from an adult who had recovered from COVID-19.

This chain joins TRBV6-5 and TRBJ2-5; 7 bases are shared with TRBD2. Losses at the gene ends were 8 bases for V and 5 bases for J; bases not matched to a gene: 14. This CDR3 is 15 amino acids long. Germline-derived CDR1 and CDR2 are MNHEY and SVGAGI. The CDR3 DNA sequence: TGTGCCAGCGTGGGGGGGGGTTCCCCGTCCGAGACCCAGTACTTC. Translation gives CASVGGGSPSETQYF.

CDR3 nucleotides: TGTGCCAGCAGTTTATCGTTTAGCGGGGCATCCTACGAGCAGTACTTC. This gives the protein CASSLSFSGASYEQYF. The rearrangement uses TRBV27 and TRBJ2-7, with TRBD2 identical over 8 bases. The germline V gene encodes CDR1 MNHEY and CDR2 SMNVEV (reference sequence). This CDR3 is built from 16 residues. After removal of 0 bases from V and 1 base from J, the junction contained 5 bases not matched to a gene.

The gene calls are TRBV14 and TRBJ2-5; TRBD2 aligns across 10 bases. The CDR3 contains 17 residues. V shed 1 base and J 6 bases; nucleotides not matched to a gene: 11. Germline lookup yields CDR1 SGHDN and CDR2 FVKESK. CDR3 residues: CASSQARASGRWKTQYF. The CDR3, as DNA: TGTGCCAGCAGCCAAGCTCGGGCTAGCGGGAGATGGAAGACCCAGTACTTC.

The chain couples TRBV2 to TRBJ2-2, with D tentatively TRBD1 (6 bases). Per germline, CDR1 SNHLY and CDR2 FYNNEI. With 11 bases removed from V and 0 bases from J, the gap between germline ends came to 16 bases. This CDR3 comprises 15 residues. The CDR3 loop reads CAVRTGSANTGELFF. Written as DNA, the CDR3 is TGTGCCGTTCGTACAGGGTCCGCGAACACCGGGGAGCTGTTTTTT.

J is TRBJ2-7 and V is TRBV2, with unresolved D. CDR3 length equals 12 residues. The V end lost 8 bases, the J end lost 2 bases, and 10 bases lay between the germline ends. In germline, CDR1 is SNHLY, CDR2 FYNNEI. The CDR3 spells CASSSNTYEQYF. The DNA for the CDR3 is TGTGCCAGCTCCAGTAACACCTACGAGCAGTACTTC.

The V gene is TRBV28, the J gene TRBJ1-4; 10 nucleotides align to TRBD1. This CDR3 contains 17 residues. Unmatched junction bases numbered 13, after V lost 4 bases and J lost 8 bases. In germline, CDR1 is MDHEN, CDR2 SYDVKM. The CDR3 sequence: CASSSGVTGTGDEKLFF. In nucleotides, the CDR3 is TGTGCCAGCAGTTCAGGGGTGACCGGGACAGGGGACGAAAAACTGTTTTTT.

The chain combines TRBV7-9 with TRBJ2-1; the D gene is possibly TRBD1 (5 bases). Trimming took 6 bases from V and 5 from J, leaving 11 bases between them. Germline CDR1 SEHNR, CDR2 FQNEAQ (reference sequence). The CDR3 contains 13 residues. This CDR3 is CASRAGSHNEQFF. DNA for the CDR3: TGTGCCAGCAGAGCAGGGTCCCACAATGAGCAGTTCTTC.

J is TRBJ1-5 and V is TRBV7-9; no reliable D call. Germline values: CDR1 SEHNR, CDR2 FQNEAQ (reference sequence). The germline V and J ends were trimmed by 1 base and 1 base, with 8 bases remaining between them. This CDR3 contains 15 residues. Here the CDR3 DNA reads TGTGCCAGCAGCTTAGGTGAGCACAGCAATCAGCCCCAGCATTTT. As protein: CASSLGEHSNQPQHF.

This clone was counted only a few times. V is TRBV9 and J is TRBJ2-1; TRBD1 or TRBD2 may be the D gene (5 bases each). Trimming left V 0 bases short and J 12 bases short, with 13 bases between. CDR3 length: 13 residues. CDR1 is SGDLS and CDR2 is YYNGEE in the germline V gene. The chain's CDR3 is CASSVAPGAWQFF. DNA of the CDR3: TGTGCCAGCAGCGTAGCTCCCGGGGCTTGGCAGTTCTTC.